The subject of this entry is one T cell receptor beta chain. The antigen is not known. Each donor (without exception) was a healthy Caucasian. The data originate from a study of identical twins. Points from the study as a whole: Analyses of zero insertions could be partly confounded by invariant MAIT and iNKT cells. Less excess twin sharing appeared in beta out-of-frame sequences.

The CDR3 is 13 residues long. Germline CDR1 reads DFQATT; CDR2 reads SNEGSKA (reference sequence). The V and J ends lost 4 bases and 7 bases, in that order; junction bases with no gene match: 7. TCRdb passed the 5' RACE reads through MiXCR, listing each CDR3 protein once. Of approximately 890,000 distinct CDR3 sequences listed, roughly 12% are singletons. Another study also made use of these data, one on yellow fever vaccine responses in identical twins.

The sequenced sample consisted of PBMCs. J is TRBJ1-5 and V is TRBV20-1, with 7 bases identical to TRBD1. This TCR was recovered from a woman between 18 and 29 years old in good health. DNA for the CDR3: TGCAGTGCTACCCAGGGGGATGGGCAGCCCCAGCATTTT. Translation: CSATQGDGQPQHF.